These T cell receptor beta chains were read from a single sample in a study of blood T cell repertoires in COVID-19. Repertoires were generated with immunoSEQ multiplex PCR, while TCRdb's copy carries only in-frame clones and drops some. In the table there are 140,000 or so clones, approximately 88% of which are singletons. The sample comprised peripheral blood. The receptors derive from a man aged 65-85 years with acute or convalescent COVID-19. Each CDR3 is given with its conserved first and last residue. D genes are given only for firm matches. Only part of the rows carry a size: once, few, many, or a class if the clone is expanded.

>TRBJ2-7|TRBV20-1|NA|TRBD2
TGCAGTGCTAGTTCTAGCGGGGGGACCTCCTACGAGCAGTACTTC
CSASSSGGTSYEQYF
>TRBJ2-6|TRBV5-1|NA|NA
TGCGCCAGCAGCTTGATAGCGCGTACCTCTGGGGCCAACGTCCTGACTTTC
CASSLIARTSGANVLTF
>TRBJ2-1|TRBV5-6|NA|NA
TGTGCCAGCAGCTTGAGCGATGAGCAGTTCTTC
CASSLSDEQFF
>TRBJ2-7|TRBV18|NA|NA
TGTGCCAGCTCACCACGCAACAGCTACGAGCAGTACTTC
CASSPRNSYEQYF
>TRBJ2-1|TRBV21-1|NA|NA
TGTGCCAGCAGCAAAGGTGTGGGAGTGGGTCTGGTCTCCTACAATGAGCAGTTCTTC
CASSKGVGVGLVSYNEQFF
>TRBJ1-3|TRBV27|few|NA
TGTGCCAGCAGTCCATACAGCAACTCTGGAAACACCATATATTTT
CASSPYSNSGNTIYF
>TRBJ1-1|TRBV29-1|NA|NA
TGCAGCGTTGGCAGGACACCTAACACTGAAGCTTTCTTT
CSVGRTPNTEAFF
>TRBJ1-3|TRBV12-3/TRBV12-4|NA|NA
TGTGCCAGCAGTTACAGCTCTGGAAACACCATATATTTT
CASSYSSGNTIYF
>TRBJ1-1|TRBV21-1|NA|NA
TGTGCCAGCAGCCCCCACGGGGGGGAAGCTTTCTTT
CASSPHGGEAFF
>TRBJ2-2|TRBV7-6|NA|NA
TGTGCCAGCAGCTTTTTGGGGGCCGGCACCGGGGAGCTGTTTTTT
CASSFLGAGTGELFF
>TRBJ1-6|TRBV6-5|NA|TRBD1
TGTGCCAGCAGATGGGACAGTAATTCACCCCTCCACTTT
CASRWDSNSPLHF
>TRBJ1-6|TRBV27|NA|TRBD1
TGTGCCAGCAGTCGGGACAGGGACAATTCACCCCTCCACTTT
CASSRDRDNSPLHF
>TRBJ2-5|TRBV7-9|NA|NA
TGTGCCAGCAACACCGGGACTCGGTACCAAGAGACCCAGTACTTC
CASNTGTRYQETQYF
>TRBJ1-2|TRBV3-1/TRBV3-2|NA|NA
TGTGCCAGCAGCCCCCCGAATGCAGGGGTAGGATATGGCTACACCTTC
CASSPPNAGVGYGYTF
>TRBJ2-7|TRBV27|NA|NA
TGTGCCAGCAGTTTAAGAGGAGGATTCTACGAGCAGTACTTC
CASSLRGGFYEQYF
>TRBJ2-3|TRBV7-3|once|NA
TGTGCCAGCAGCTACGATAGGACTCAAGATACGCAGTATTTT
CASSYDRTQDTQYF
>TRBJ1-4|TRBV5-5|NA|TRBD1
TGTGCCAGCAGACCGGGACAGGGGATTAAGGCTGAAAAACTGTTTTTT
CASRPGQGIKAEKLFF
>TRBJ2-1|TRBV28|NA|TRBD2
TGTGCCAGCAGTACCCCCGGGACTAGCGTTTACAATGAGCAGTTCTTC
CASSTPGTSVYNEQFF
>TRBJ1-2|TRBV6-1|NA|TRBD1
TGTGCCAGCAGTGAAGCCCGGACAGGCGGGTATGGCTACACCTTC
CASSEARTGGYGYTF
>TRBJ1-4|TRBV5-1|NA|TRBD1
TGCGCCAGCAGCTTGATTGGCCAGGGGGGTGAAAAACTGTTTTTT
CASSLIGQGGEKLFF
>TRBJ1-4|TRBV5-6|few|NA
TGTGCCAGCAGCACTACCGGGGGTCCAACTAATGAAAAACTGTTTTTT
CASSTTGGPTNEKLFF
>TRBJ1-1|TRBV3-1/TRBV3-2|NA|NA
TGTGCCAGCAGCCAATCAGGGCTGAACACTGAAGCTTTCTTT
CASSQSGLNTEAFF
>TRBJ1-6|TRBV11-2|NA|TRBD1
TGTGCCAGCAGCTTAGCGGGGACAGATAATTCACCCCTCCACTTT
CASSLAGTDNSPLHF
>TRBJ1-5|TRBV19|NA|TRBD1
TGTGCCTCCCACACCAGGGGGATTGATCAGCCCCAGCATTTT
CASHTRGIDQPQHF
>TRBJ1-2|TRBV5-4|NA|TRBD1
TGTGCCAGCAGCTCACTCGACAGGGGAGGTGGCTACACCTTC
CASSSLDRGGGYTF
>TRBJ2-5|TRBV2|NA|TRBD2
TGTGCCAGCATTAGCGGGGGGAACCAAGAGACCCAGTACTTC
CASISGGNQETQYF
>TRBJ2-4|TRBV18|NA|TRBD1
TGTGCCAGTTCACAGGGGGCCGGGGACATTCAGTACTTC
CASSQGAGDIQYF
>TRBJ1-2|TRBV7-9|NA|TRBD1
TGTGCCAGCAGCTCCCCGGGACAGGGGTTCTATGGCTACACCTTC
CASSSPGQGFYGYTF
>TRBJ2-1|TRBV5-1|NA|TRBD2
TGCGCCAGCAGCTTGGCCCCGGGACTAGCGGGAAACAATGAGCAGTTCTTC
CASSLAPGLAGNNEQFF
>TRBJ2-3|TRBV5-1|NA|TRBD2
TGCGCCAGCAGTACCCGGGAGGGAGATACGCAGTATTTT
CASSTREGDTQYF
>TRBJ1-1|TRBV7-9|NA|TRBD1
TGTGCCAGCAGCCAATACCGGGACAGGGAAACTGAAGCTTTCTTT
CASSQYRDRETEAFF
>TRBJ2-1|TRBV5-4|NA|TRBD2
TGTGCCAGCAGCGCAGGACCCGGGACTAGCGGGGGAAGCTCCTACAATGAGCAGTTCTTC
CASSAGPGTSGGSSYNEQFF
>TRBJ2-7|TRBV5-1|NA|TRBD1
TGCGCCAGCCGCACCCAGGGGGACTCCTACGAGCAGTACTTC
CASRTQGDSYEQYF
>TRBJ2-7|TRBV30|few|NA
TGTGCCTGGAGTACGAGACAGGGAGGCTACGAGCAGTACTTC
CAWSTRQGGYEQYF
>TRBJ1-1|TRBV7-9|few|NA
TGTGCCAGCAGCCTAGGACAGTACGGAAACACTGAAGCTTTCTTT
CASSLGQYGNTEAFF
>TRBJ1-5|TRBV6-6|NA|NA
TGTGCCAGCAGTAACTCGGAGGGCAATCAGCCCCAGCATTTT
CASSNSEGNQPQHF
>TRBJ1-1|TRBV19|NA|NA
TGTGCCAGTAGTACCCCGGGGAGAAGGACTGAAGCTTTCTTT
CASSTPGRRTEAFF
>TRBJ1-4|TRBV6-5|NA|NA
TGTGCCAGCAGTCGCGGGCTAAGTAATGAAAAACTGTTTTTT
CASSRGLSNEKLFF
>TRBJ2-7|TRBV5-5|NA|NA
TGTGCCAGCAGCTTGGGGCCAGGTAGCGACGAGCAGTACTTC
CASSLGPGSDEQYF
>TRBJ2-3|TRBV19|NA|TRBD2
TGTGCCAGTAGGACTAGCGGGAGAACAGATACGCAGTATTTT
CASRTSGRTDTQYF
>TRBJ2-1|TRBV4-1|NA|TRBD1
TGCGCCAGCAGCCAAAGACAGGGGTCAATATCCTACAATGAGCAGTTCTTC
CASSQRQGSISYNEQFF
>TRBJ1-5|TRBV5-1|NA|TRBD1
TGCGCCAGCAGCTTGGGGGGTAACGACAGGGGAGGTAATCAGCCCCAGCATTTT
CASSLGGNDRGGNQPQHF
>TRBJ2-3|TRBV6-5|NA|NA
TGTGCCAGCAGTTACTCAGGGGGTCCCACAGATACGCAGTATTTT
CASSYSGGPTDTQYF
>TRBJ2-1|TRBV4-1|NA|TRBD1
TGCGCCAGCAGCCTCCAAATGCTCCGGGACAGGGTCAATGAGCAGTTCTTC
CASSLQMLRDRVNEQFF
>TRBJ1-2|TRBV3-1/TRBV3-2|NA|TRBD1
TGTGCCAGCAGCTCCGGGACAGGGGATGGCTACACCTTC
CASSSGTGDGYTF
>TRBJ1-2|TRBV27|NA|TRBD1
TGTGCCAGCAGTCCCCTAGACAGGGAGAATGGCTACACCTTC
CASSPLDRENGYTF
>TRBJ2-1|TRBV12-5|NA|TRBD2
TGTGCTAGTGGACTCGGCTCCGGGGGGGTGAGGAATGAGCAGTTCTTC
CASGLGSGGVRNEQFF
>TRBJ1-5|TRBV19|NA|NA
TGTGCCAGTAGTATCCCTCGTCAGGTGGGCAATCAGCCCCAGCATTTT
CASSIPRQVGNQPQHF
>TRBJ1-1|TRBV6-2/TRBV6-3|NA|NA
TGTGCCAGCAGTTACGGGGAACAGGGCTTTATCGGGACTGAAGCTTTCTTT
CASSYGEQGFIGTEAFF